The 14 T cell receptor beta chains given below trace back to one sample, sequenced in a study of cytomegalovirus exposure and HLA in healthy donors. The PCR was carried out with 60 Vbeta primers and 13 Jbeta primers. Some clones are missing from TCRdb's copy, which holds only in-frame ones; the method was immunoSEQ multiplex PCR. The sample yields 150,000 to 200,000 clones, about 75% seen once. The sequenced sample was PBMCs. All receptors come from a male donor in good health and CMV-seronegative.

To note about this clone: Compared with germline, one end of the junction differs, possibly owing to a read error. This rearrangement joins TRBV5-5 to TRBJ1-1, with D unresolved. This CDR3 comprises 17 residues. Germline assignment: CDR1 SGHKS and CDR2 YYEKEE (reference sequence). The CDR3 loop is CAGSLANARVGNTEAFF. The DNA for the CDR3 is TGTGCCGGCAGCTTGGCCAATGCCCGGGTGGGTAACACTGAAGCTTTCTTT. Drawing the rest from reference TRBV5-5 and TRBJ1-1, the complete variable domain is DAGVTQSPTHLIKTRGQQVTLRCSPISGHKSVSWYQQVLGQGPQFIFQYYEKEERGRGNFPDRFSARQFPNYSSELNVNALLLGDSALYLCAGSLANARVGNTEAFFGQGTRLTVV.

This chain joins TRBV27 and TRBJ2-3; possible D gene TRBD1, 6 bases. Germline V gene data show CDR1 as MNHEY and CDR2 as SMNVEV (reference sequence). V lost 1 base, J lost 0 bases, and 11 bases lay in between. The CDR3 contains 16 residues. CDR3 loop: CASSLLGAGSTDTQYF. CDR3 bases: TGTGCCAGCAGTTTATTGGGGGCTGGGAGCACAGATACGCAGTATTTT.

The table lists this clone with a few counts. V is TRBV6-5 and J is TRBJ1-2; 8 positions match TRBD1. Germline CDR1 is MNHEY and CDR2 is SVGAGI. Losses at the gene ends were 2 bases for V and 8 bases for J; bases not matched to a gene: 13. The CDR3 length is 16 residues. CDR3 in DNA: TGTGCCAGCAGTTACGCCGTAGGGACAGGCCAGGGGGGCTACACCTTC. Amino acids: CASSYAVGTGQGGYTF.

The V call is TRBV28, the J call TRBJ1-2, with D maybe TRBD1 (5 bases). The germline CDR1 and CDR2 sequences are MDHEN and SYDVKM. The V end was cut by 3 bases, the J end by 3 bases, with 11 bases between. This CDR3 region has 14 residues. CDR3 nucleotides: TGTGCCAGCAGTTTGGCGGACATCTACTATGGCTACACCTTC. It specifies CASSLADIYYGYTF.

This chain links TRBV19 with TRBJ1-5; D remains ambiguous. The CDR3 is made up of 16 amino acids. Trimming removed 7 bases at V and 5 bases at J, with 21 bases between. Per the germline V gene, CDR1 is LNHDA and CDR2 is SQIVND (reference sequence). The CDR3 reads CASTPGQVGRDQPQHF. The CDR3 nucleotides are TGTGCCAGTACCCCGGGCCAGGTAGGGAGGGATCAGCCCCAGCATTTT.

The chain recombines TRBV14 with TRBJ2-2; 8 nucleotides line up with TRBD2. The CDR3 totals 14 residues. With 5 bases clipped from V and 9 bases from J, the junction kept 8 bases outside the gene matches. Looked up from germline, CDR1 is SGHDN and CDR2 is FVKESK. This CDR3 is CASSASGSQWELFF. Here the CDR3 DNA reads TGTGCCAGCAGCGCGAGCGGGAGCCAATGGGAGCTGTTTTTT.

This sequence joins TRBV6-5 and TRBJ1-5; D may be TRBD1 (5 bases). Germline CDR1 is MNHEY and CDR2 is SVGAGI. The V and J ends lost 5 bases and 6 bases respectively, with 11 bases between them. The CDR3 has 13 residues. The CDR3 bases are TGTGCCAGCAGTGAAAGGGGCGTTCAGCCCCAGCATTTT. It specifies CASSERGVQPQHF.

The V and J genes are TRBV25-1 and TRBJ1-1; 8 nucleotides match TRBD1. After removal of 3 bases from V and 2 bases from J, the junction contained 8 bases not matched to a gene. Germline V CDR1 and CDR2: MGHDK, SYGVNS. The CDR3 totals 16 residues. The CDR3 nucleotides are TGTGCCAGCAGTGATGTAGTACAGGGGGGAAACACTGAAGCTTTCTTT. Translating it yields CASSDVVQGGNTEAFF.

This clone has only a few counts. The chain uses TRBV7-9 and TRBJ2-2; tentatively, D is TRBD1 (6 bases). Trimming pared 8 bases from V and 6 bases from J, leaving 22 bases between. CDR1 and CDR2 (germline): SEHNR, FQNEAQ (reference sequence). CDR3 length: 16 residues. CDR3: CASWSTGSFGSGELFF. CDR3 nucleotide sequence: TGTGCCAGCTGGTCCACAGGGAGTTTTGGTTCCGGGGAGCTGTTTTTT.

The gene calls are TRBV2 and TRBJ1-4, with D possibly being TRBD1 (5 bases). Trimming removed 6 bases from V and 10 bases from J, with 21 bases in between. The CDR3 sequence is 15 residues long. Germline V gene data show CDR1 as SNHLY and CDR2 as FYNNEI. In DNA, the CDR3 is TGTGCCAGCAGCCGGACCCCCTCGACGGGGGGAAAACTGTTTTTT. It codes for CASSRTPSTGGKLFF.

The chain joins TRBV28 to TRBJ2-7; 9 bases match TRBD2. With V trimmed by 7 bases and J by 6 bases, 7 bases remained unmatched. This CDR3 spans 13 amino acids. CDR1 and CDR2 from the germline V gene are MDHEN and SYDVKM. The CDR3, as DNA: TGTGCCAGCAAGGCGGGAGGGCCGTCCGAGCAGTACTTC. Translated, it gives CASKAGGPSEQYF.

The J gene is TRBJ2-3, the V gene TRBV6-5; D might be TRBD1 (5 bases). Germline CDR1 MNHEY, CDR2 SVGAGI. The CDR3 consists of 15 residues. The V and J ends lost 2 bases and 6 bases respectively, with 15 bases between them. CDR3 amino acids: CASSYGSGLVDTQYF. The CDR3 nucleotides read TGTGCCAGCAGTTACGGATCAGGGCTGGTGGATACGCAGTATTTT.

This clone was found a few times. The chain's CDR3 is CASSYFQEQYF. In DNA form, the CDR3 reads TGTGCCAGCAGTTACTTCCAGGAGCAGTACTTC. The rearrangement links TRBV6-5 to TRBJ2-7; D ambiguous. CDR1 is MNHEY and CDR2 is SVGAGI in the germline V gene. V lost 1 base and J 7 bases, leaving 5 bases between the germline ends. The CDR3 contains 11 residues.

The V gene is TRBV18, the J gene TRBJ2-1, with 10 bases fitting TRBD2. V gave up 3 bases and J gave up 5 bases; unmatched junction bases: 4. This CDR3 has 15 amino acids. CDR1 KGHSH and CDR2 LQKENI come from the germline V gene. CDR3 in DNA: TGTGCCAGCTCACCGCCTAGCGGGAGAAACAATGAGCAGTTCTTC. This sequence encodes CASSPPSGRNNEQFF.